This record looks at one T cell receptor beta chain sequence and its context. As yet, its antigen is unknown. The sample comes from a study of shared clonotypes between healthy human individuals. Background on the study: Per donor, three plates held CD4 naive cells, three held CD4 memory, two held CD8 naive and one held CD8 memory.

CD45RA+ naive and CD45RA-negative memory subsets were separated from CD4+ cells. Germline lookup yields CDR1 SGHNT and CDR2 YENEEA. Trimming pared 5 bases from V and 5 bases from J, leaving 12 bases between. The CDR3 totals 13 residues. Libraries were prepared by immunoSEQ multiplex PCR; TCRdb keeps only in-frame clonotypes and omits some of them. The sample has millions of clones, about 95% seen once; the top ten hold 0.1% to 0.15%. The study's findings and limits: Large depth notwithstanding, sorted-subset sequencing proved incomplete by rarefaction.

The gene calls are TRBV11-3 and TRBJ1-1; no firm D call. Material: naive CD4+ T cells sorted from blood. Subset given: CD45RA+ positively selected. The clonotype was recovered from a man aged 18 to 29 in good health. In DNA form, the CDR3 reads TGTGCCAGCAGCACCAACCTGGGGACTGAAGCTTTCTTT. Amino acid sequence: CASSTNLGTEAFF.